Each of the 21 T cell receptor beta chains below was sequenced from the same sample in a study of T-cell memory formation after mild COVID-19. TCRdb independently ran MiXCR on the 5' RACE reads; one entry per CDR3 protein. The sample consists of 200,000 to 250,000 distinct CDR3 sequences, 10% to 13% of them appearing once. The sequenced sample was PBMCs or a T cell subset sorted from them (not recorded which). All receptors come from a man aged 18-30 years who had mild COVID-19 (a few samples of this study predate the infection). Cell type and time point are not known.

The chain has TRBV29-1 and TRBJ2-1; TRBD2 matches at 8 bases. V shed 2 bases, J shed 7 bases, and the junction held 4 bases outside the gene matches. The CDR3 covers 13 residues. Germline CDR1 is SQVTM and CDR2 is ANQGSEA. In DNA, the CDR3 is TGCAGCGTTGAATCGGGACTAGATAATGAGCAGTTCTTC. Encoded protein: CSVESGLDNEQFF.

There are a few counts of this clonotype. The V gene is TRBV28, the J gene TRBJ2-2; D gene ambiguous. The CDR3 is 13 residues long. Germline loops: CDR1 MDHEN, CDR2 SYDVKM. V was cut by 6 bases and J by 7 bases, with 12 bases left in between. CDR3 bases: TGTGCCAGCAGAACCCCAGGTATCGGGGAGCTGTTTTTT. This sequence encodes CASRTPGIGELFF.

The chain carries TRBV12-3 or TRBV12-4 and TRBJ1-2; maybe TRBD1 (5 bases). The CDR3 is 14 residues long. Trimming took off 6 bases at V and 5 bases at J, with 16 bases between the two ends. The CDR3 sequence is CASRRRGLEYGYTF. CDR3 in DNA: TGTGCCAGCAGGCGGCGGGGCCTAGAGTATGGCTACACCTTC.

The V and J genes are TRBV14 and TRBJ2-3; D possibly corresponds to TRBD2 (5 bases). Per the germline V gene, CDR1 is SGHDN and CDR2 is FVKESK. Trimming took 8 bases from V and 7 from J, leaving 13 bases between them. This CDR3 region has 12 residues. CDR3 coding DNA: TGTGCCAGCTCCCCCACGGGGTATACGCAGTATTTT. Translated: CASSPTGYTQYF.

This clonotype was counted only a few times. The chain recombines TRBV2 with TRBJ2-1, with D perhaps given as TRBD1 or TRBD2 (5 bases each). The CDR3 extends over 13 amino acids. Deletions cut 11 bases from V and 8 bases from J, with 19 bases between. Germline-derived CDR1 and CDR2 are SNHLY and FYNNEI. CDR3: CASSGAGLDEQFF. The CDR3 nucleotides read TGTGCCTCGTCCGGGGCAGGGTTGGATGAGCAGTTCTTC.

This clonotype was found many times. This chain joins TRBV21-1 and TRBJ2-2; the table's D call, TRBD1, has no DNA check behind it. TRBV21-1 is assigned pseudogene status. The CDR3 covers 20 residues. The CDR3 is CASSTTHGTNESTNTGELFF. The DNA of the CDR3 is TGTGCCAGCAGCACTACCCACGGGACAAATGAATCGACGAACACCGGGGAGCTGTTTTTT.

This clonotype was seen more than once but under ten times. The chain carries TRBV6-5 and TRBJ1-5, with D perhaps matching TRBD1 (6 bases). Trimming left V 9 bases short and J 6 bases short, with 15 bases between. CDR1 MNHEY and CDR2 SVGAGI come from the germline V gene. The CDR3 is 13 residues long. The CDR3 DNA follows: TGTGCCAGTTTCTCAGGGGTAGGTCAGCCCCAGCATTTT. Protein: CASFSGVGQPQHF.

This clonotype was counted only a few times. The chain is built from TRBV28 and TRBJ2-1, with D perhaps TRBD1 (5 bases). V was cut by 7 bases and J by 8 bases, with 12 bases left in between. The CDR3 extends over 12 amino acids. From germline, CDR1 is MDHEN and CDR2 SYDVKM. The DNA for the CDR3 is TGTGCCAGCACCGCAGGGCGCGATGAGCAGTTCTTC. It is translated as CASTAGRDEQFF.

This clonotype was seen more than once but under ten times. The chain recombines TRBV11-2 with TRBJ2-1; TRBD1 aligns across 9 bases. V lost 4 bases to trimming and J lost 4 bases; unmatched junction nucleotides: 5. Germline V gene data show CDR1 as SGHAT and CDR2 as FQNNGV. The CDR3 has 15 residues. The CDR3 protein is CASSWDGTGYNEQFF. The CDR3 DNA reads TGTGCCAGCAGCTGGGACGGGACAGGGTACAATGAGCAGTTCTTC.

The genes are TRBV4-3 and TRBJ2-5; D is unclear. The CDR3 is 15 amino acids. V was shortened by 5 bases and J by 2 bases, with 15 bases between the two germline ends. Germline V CDR1 and CDR2: LGHNA, YSLEER. CDR3 DNA sequence: TGCGCCAGCAGCTTTGGAACACGGATACAAGAGACCCAGTACTTC. As protein: CASSFGTRIQETQYF.

The chain joins TRBV6-5 to TRBJ2-7; tentatively, D is TRBD1 (5 bases). V was clipped by 6 bases and J by 5 bases, with 14 bases between them. This CDR3 contains 13 residues. Germline loops: CDR1 MNHEY, CDR2 SVGAGI. CDR3 coding DNA: TGTGCCAGCAGACCTCCGGGCAGGGACGAGCAGTACTTC. Protein product: CASRPPGRDEQYF.

The chain carries TRBV6-2 or TRBV6-3 and TRBJ1-1; no clear D. Trimming pared 6 bases from V and 11 bases from J, leaving 13 bases between. There are 11 residues in the CDR3. From germline, CDR1 is MNHEY and CDR2 SVGEGT. The chain's CDR3 is CASSPSGWAFF. The CDR3 DNA reads as TGTGCCAGCAGCCCGAGTGGATGGGCTTTCTTT.

The CDR3, as DNA: TGTGCCAGCAGACCAGGACAGGAGTCCTACAATGAGCAGTTCTTC. Translating it yields CASRPGQESYNEQFF. The rearrangement links TRBV12-3 or TRBV12-4 to TRBJ2-1, with TRBD1 identical over 7 bases. The ends lost 6 bases at V and 1 base at J; junction bases unmatched: 6. The CDR3 extends over 15 amino acids.

This clonotype was seen repeatedly, ten times or more. The rearrangement links TRBV27 to TRBJ2-1, with 9 bases fitting TRBD2. Per the germline V gene, CDR1 is MNHEY and CDR2 is SMNVEV (reference sequence). There are 16 residues in the CDR3. Trimming at V came to 5 bases and at J to 8 bases, leaving 13 bases not matched to a gene. CDR3 residues: CASSPRGASGAHEQFF. CDR3 nucleotides: TGTGCCAGCAGTCCAAGAGGGGCTAGCGGGGCCCATGAGCAGTTCTTC.

This rearrangement joins TRBV20-1 to TRBJ2-2, with 10 bases lining up with TRBD1. This CDR3 has 15 residues. Germline values: CDR1 DFQATT, CDR2 SNEGSKA (reference sequence). V lost 3 bases to trimming and J lost 5 bases; unmatched junction nucleotides: 6. In DNA form, the CDR3 reads TGCAGTGCTAGTCGGACAGGGGGTGCGACCGGGGAGCTGTTTTTT. Its translation is CSASRTGGATGELFF.

There are a few counts of this clonotype. The chain is built from TRBV29-1 and TRBJ2-2, with unresolved D. Germline-derived CDR1 and CDR2 are SQVTM and ANQGSEA. The CDR3 loop spans 11 amino acids. V lost 4 bases and J 10 bases, leaving 10 bases between the germline ends. The chain's CDR3 is CSVVKHQELFF. CDR3 nucleotides: TGCAGCGTTGTAAAGCACCAGGAGCTGTTTTTT.

The table lists this clonotype with a few counts. The chain uses TRBV6-5 and TRBJ2-3; D is possibly TRBD2 (5 bases). V was trimmed by 4 bases and J by 0 bases, leaving 14 bases between them. The V gene's germline CDR1 is MNHEY and CDR2 SVGAGI. The length of the CDR3 is 16 residues. Written as DNA, the CDR3 is TGTGCCAGCAGTTCTCCGAGGGCTAGCAGCACAGATACGCAGTATTTT. Protein product: CASSSPRASSTDTQYF.

This clonotype came up a few times. The V call is TRBV5-1, the J call TRBJ2-3; 8 bases align to TRBD2. Germline V gives CDR1 SGHRS, CDR2 YFSETQ. The CDR3 extends over 16 amino acids. J gave up 2 bases and V 2 bases, and 7 bases lay outside the gene matches. CDR3 bases: TGCGCCAGCAGCTTCCGCGGGGGGTACAACACAGATACGCAGTATTTT. It encodes CASSFRGGYNTDTQYF.

This clonotype came up a few times. The gene calls are TRBV2 and TRBJ2-7; 7 bases line up with TRBD2. Germline CDR1 SNHLY, CDR2 FYNNEI. Unmatched junction bases numbered 1, after V lost 5 bases and J lost 0 bases. The CDR3 is 13 amino acids. The CDR3 sequence is CASSRDYSYEQYV. Written as DNA, the CDR3 is TGTGCCAGCAGTAGGGACTACTCCTACGAGCAGTACGTC.

This clonotype has a handful of counts. The chain couples TRBV7-2 to TRBJ1-2, with 11 bases identical to TRBD1. CDR1 is SGHTA and CDR2 is FQGNSA in the germline V gene. CDR3 length equals 18 residues. V dropped 1 base and J dropped 5; count of bases not matched to a gene: 12. The CDR3 coding sequence is TGTGCCAGCAGCTTAGATCCCGGACAGGGGGCATTGGCTTATGGCTACACCTTC. This translates into CASSLDPGQGALAYGYTF.

This chain uses TRBV7-2 with TRBJ1-1; 8 nucleotides agree with TRBD1. This CDR3 is 16 amino acids long. The ends lost 5 bases at V and 5 bases at J; junction bases unmatched: 13. Per the germline V gene, CDR1 is SGHTA and CDR2 is FQGNSA. For the CDR3, the DNA is TGTGCCAGCAGCACCGGGGTGGGCAGGGGGCCTACTGAAGCTTTCTTT. It codes for CASSTGVGRGPTEAFF.